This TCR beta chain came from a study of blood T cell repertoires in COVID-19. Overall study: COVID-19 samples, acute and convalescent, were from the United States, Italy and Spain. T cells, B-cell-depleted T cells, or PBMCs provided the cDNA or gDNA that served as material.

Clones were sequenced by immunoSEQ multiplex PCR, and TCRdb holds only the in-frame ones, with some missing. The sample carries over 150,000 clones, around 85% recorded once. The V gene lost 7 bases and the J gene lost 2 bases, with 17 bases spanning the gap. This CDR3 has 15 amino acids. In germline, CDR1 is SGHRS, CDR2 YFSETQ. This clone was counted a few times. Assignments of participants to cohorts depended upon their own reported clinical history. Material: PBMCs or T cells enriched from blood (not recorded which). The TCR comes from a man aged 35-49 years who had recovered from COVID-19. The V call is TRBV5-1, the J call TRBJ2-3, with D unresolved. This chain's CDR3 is CASALSGTSTDTQYF. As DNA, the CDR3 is TGCGCCAGCGCCCTCTCCGGTACCTCCACAGATACGCAGTATTTT.